This TCR beta chain emerged from a study of CD8 T cells in ankylosing spondylitis (dated by TCRdb to 2016 to 2017). For the wider study: The study profiled T cell receptor beta repertoires in healthy donors and ankylosing spondylitis patients to find disease-linked TCR variants. The whole study cohort included some 100 healthy donors and some 27 ankylosing spondylitis patients. Samples of peripheral blood were taken, and for ankylosing spondylitis patients, synovial fluid was collected as well. Overall results and qualifications from the work: The disease-linked clones showed a CD8+ phenotype and occurred at relatively low frequencies in peripheral blood. Some motif variants were previously reported in synovial fluid and blood of reactive arthritis patients, suggesting common disease-initiation mechanisms. Blood from ankylosing spondylitis patients appeared to be characterized by a TCR beta motif composed of about 8 highly homologous amino acid variants. The disease-linked clones were reported as significantly enriched in matched synovial fluid samples from ankylosing spondylitis patients.

The CDR3 contains 13 residues, cysteine and phenylalanine counted. Only the CDR3 DNA stays, 39 bases, in frame from base 1. Germline trimming: 5 bases from V, 7 bases from J; junction bases outside gene matches: 6. Reading the germline V gene gives CDR1 SGHTA and CDR2 FQGNSA. Turning to this clonotype: Its antigen specificity is not known. No much larger clone exists at a distance of one base, and base qualities are not known.

Sequencing took place on an Illumina HiSeq 2500. Quantitative 5'-RACE with molecular barcodes was the method used to prepare the TCR beta libraries. The original pipeline was this. Disease-linked TCR variants were identified with a new computational method built on a probabilistic model of VDJ rearrangement. The public reads were reprocessed in TCRdb via fastp at Q25 and MiXCR, keeping in-frame beta chains. Records with the same CDR3 protein are collapsed into one entry carrying the most frequent genes and DNA. The authors' filters were not applied to this entry. For this sample the table gives about 320,000 distinct CDR3 sequences, of which 9.5% to 13% were detected only once. Roughly 9.5% of the sample is taken by the ten largest.

The origin of this receptor is a female donor with ankylosing spondylitis or in good health (not recorded which). The sequencing input was blood, either unsorted or a sorted T cell fraction (not recorded which). The chain couples TRBV7-2 to TRBJ2-3; a stretch of 7 junction bases matches TRBD2. The bases are TGTGCCAGCAGCCTTCGGGGGGAGAATACGCAGTATTTT. This sequence encodes CASSLRGENTQYF.